What follows are 20 T cell receptor beta chains derived from one specimen sequenced in a study of CD8 T cells in ankylosing spondylitis. TCRdb re-called the 5' RACE reads with MiXCR, one entry per CDR3 protein. The profile shows under 150,000 distinct CDR3 sequences, around 9.3% of them singletons. The sequencing input was blood, either unsorted or a sorted T cell fraction (not recorded which). The source of these receptors is a male donor with ankylosing spondylitis or in good health (not recorded which).

The rearrangement joins TRBV12-3 or TRBV12-4 to TRBJ1-5; possibly TRBD1 for D (5 bases). V lost 6 bases to trimming and J lost 2 bases, with 11 bases between them. The CDR3 sequence is 14 residues long. CDR3 DNA sequence: TGTGCCAGCAGATTGGGGGGAGGCAATCAGCCCCAGCATTTT. Translation gives CASRLGGGNQPQHF.

This clonotype was detected many times. The chain has TRBV25-1 and TRBJ2-7, with 9 nucleotides matching TRBD1. This CDR3 spans 18 amino acids. Germline V gene data show CDR1 as MGHDK and CDR2 as SYGVNS. The V and J ends lost 6 bases and 3 bases, in that order; junction bases with no gene match: 18. The DNA for the CDR3 is TGTGCCAGCAGCCCACTGGGACAGGGATACCAAAGGAACTACGAGCAGTACTTC. This gives the protein CASSPLGQGYQRNYEQYF.

V and J are TRBV7-2 and TRBJ2-7, with TRBD1 matching 8 bases. Germline V gene sequence: CDR1 SGHTA, CDR2 FQGNSA. The CDR3 spans 14 residues. The V segment lost 3 bases and the J segment 2 bases; nucleotides outside the gene matches: 3. The CDR3 reads CASSFLQGAYEQYF. CDR3 bases: TGTGCCAGCAGCTTTCTACAGGGGGCCTACGAGCAGTACTTC.

The J gene is TRBJ2-5, the V gene TRBV20-1; D unclear. The ends were cut back, 7 bases at V and 1 base at J, with 10 bases in the middle. Per the germline V gene, CDR1 is DFQATT and CDR2 is SNEGSKA (reference sequence). The CDR3 loop spans 12 amino acids. CDR3 bases: TGCAGTGTACCCTACTCCCAAGAGACCCAGTACTTC. It translates to CSVPYSQETQYF.

The CDR3 nucleotides are TGTGCCAGCAGCTTAGGGACTAGCGGGACCCAAGGAACCCAGTACTTC. This sequence encodes CASSLGTSGTQGTQYF. V usage is TRBV7-8 and J usage is TRBJ2-5; TRBD2 matches 12 bases. The germline V gene has CDR1 SGHVS and CDR2 FQNEAQ. The length of the CDR3 is 16 residues. Germline trimming cut 1 base from V and 8 bases from J; bases unmatched to any gene: 8. Full variable domain (outside the CDR3, taken from reference TRBV7-8 and TRBJ2-5): GAGVSQSPRYKVAKRGQDVALRCDPISGHVSLFWYQQALGQGPEFLTYFQNEAQLDKSGLPSDRFFAERPEGSVSTLKIQRTQQEDSAVYLCASSLGTSGTQGTQYFGPGTRLLVL.

The table lists this clonotype with many counts. This chain connects TRBV15 to TRBJ2-1; 7 bases are shared with TRBD2. CDR3 length: 14 amino acids. The ends lost 4 bases at V and 5 bases at J; junction bases unmatched: 5. Germline loops: CDR1 LNHNV, CDR2 YYDKDF (reference sequence). The CDR3 region is CATSISGNNNEQFF. In DNA, the CDR3 is TGTGCCACCAGCATAAGCGGGAACAACAATGAGCAGTTCTTC.

This clonotype showed up many times. The gene calls are TRBV5-1 and TRBJ2-1, with TRBD1 as a possible D gene (6 bases). Germline CDR1 is SGHRS and CDR2 is YFSETQ. V lost 0 bases, J lost 0 bases, and 10 bases lay in between. The CDR3 is made up of 16 amino acids. The CDR3 bases are TGCGCCAGCAGCTTGGGGCAGGGGAGCTCCTACAATGAGCAGTTCTTC. Its protein product is CASSLGQGSSYNEQFF.

This chain connects TRBV20-1 to TRBJ2-5; 14 nucleotides agree with TRBD2. Per germline, CDR1 DFQATT and CDR2 SNEGSKA (reference sequence). The junction had 3 bases not matched to a gene; V was cut back by 3 bases and J by 3 bases. This CDR3 spans 15 amino acids. The CDR3 here is CSARGTSGGEETQYF. CDR3 DNA sequence: TGCAGTGCTAGGGGGACTAGCGGGGGAGAAGAGACCCAGTACTTC.

Ten or more counts support this clonotype. The chain recombines TRBV12-3 or TRBV12-4 with TRBJ1-2; D might be TRBD1 (6 bases). Trimming took 6 bases from V and 5 from J, leaving 13 bases between them. The CDR3 is 13 residues long. In DNA, the CDR3 is TGTGCCAGCAGCATACAGGGCTTATATGGCTACACCTTC. Protein sequence: CASSIQGLYGYTF.

The chain joins TRBV7-9 to TRBJ2-1; D not resolved. CDR1 is SEHNR, CDR2 FQNEAQ, per germline (reference sequence). The CDR3 is 14 amino acids. The V end lost 4 bases, the J end lost 6 bases, and 13 bases lay between the germline ends. CDR3 coding DNA: TGTGCCAGCAGCTCCGGCCGGACGGGCAATGAGCAGTTCTTC. Translated, it gives CASSSGRTGNEQFF.

The chain links TRBV7-2 to TRBJ1-3; 7 positions match TRBD1. The germline V gene has CDR1 SGHTA and CDR2 FQGNSA. This CDR3 region has 17 residues. Losses at the gene ends were 1 base for V and 1 base for J; bases not matched to a gene: 7. CDR3 in amino acids: CASSLVGYRGSGNTIYF. The CDR3 bases are TGTGCCAGCAGCTTAGTGGGCTACAGGGGTTCTGGAAACACCATATATTTT.

This clonotype has more than one count but fewer than ten. The chain recombines TRBV20-1 with TRBJ2-7; perhaps TRBD1 as D (5 bases). There are 13 residues in the CDR3. Germline lookup yields CDR1 DFQATT and CDR2 SNEGSKA (reference sequence). The germline V and J ends were trimmed by 1 base and 3 bases, with 10 bases remaining between them. The CDR3 DNA sequence: TGCAGTGCTAGAGGACAGTTTGACTACGAGCAGTACTTC. It is translated as CSARGQFDYEQYF.

This clonotype was observed at least ten times. The V call is TRBV25-1, the J call TRBJ1-6, with D possibly being TRBD1 (5 bases). The V and J ends lost 6 bases and 0 bases respectively, with 12 bases between them. Germline V gene sequence: CDR1 MGHDK, CDR2 SYGVNS. The CDR3 has 16 amino acids. CDR3 loop: CASSGVGLSYNSPLHF. As DNA, the CDR3 is TGTGCCAGCAGCGGGGTGGGGCTCTCCTATAATTCACCCCTCCACTTT.

There are many counts of this clonotype. V and J are TRBV5-6 and TRBJ2-5; D is unresolved. The germline V gene encodes CDR1 SGHDT and CDR2 YYEEEE. The CDR3 extends over 11 amino acids. V gave up 4 bases and J gave up 5 bases, with 6 bases separating them. The DNA for the CDR3 is TGTGCCAGCAGCGGTCGTGAGACCCAGTACTTC. Amino acid sequence: CASSGRETQYF.

Worth noting for this clonotype: A much more abundant neighbour one base away suggests this may be a read error. V is TRBV12-3 or TRBV12-4 and J is TRBJ2-1; no definite D call. Trimming took off 4 bases at V and 11 bases at J, with 9 bases between the two ends. The CDR3 is 11 amino acids. CDR3 in amino acids: CASSWASQQFF. Written as DNA, the CDR3 is TGTGCCAGCAGTTGGGCTTCTCAGCAGTTCTTC.

A few counts support this clonotype. The chain recombines TRBV7-9 with TRBJ2-7, with TRBD2 matching over 11 bases. The CDR3 runs 14 residues. Germline assignment: CDR1 SEHNR and CDR2 FQNEAQ (reference sequence). Germline trimming cut 5 bases from V and 5 bases from J; bases unmatched to any gene: 5. CDR3 sequence: CASSVTSGTHEQYF. CDR3 DNA: TGTGCCAGCAGCGTGACTAGCGGGACCCACGAGCAGTACTTC.

This clonotype showed up many times. The V and J genes are TRBV24-1 and TRBJ2-3; unclear D gene. The CDR3 consists of 11 residues. The germline V gene encodes CDR1 KGHDR and CDR2 SFDVKD. V lost 6 bases and J lost 5, with 5 bases in between. The CDR3 reads CATSRGDTQYF. CDR3 DNA: TGTGCCACCAGTCGTGGAGATACGCAGTATTTT.

As concerns this clonotype: Just one base apart from a much larger clone, this may be a read error. The rearrangement links TRBV5-1 to TRBJ2-4; 7 nucleotides line up with TRBD2. This CDR3 has 19 residues. Germline CDR1 SGHRS, CDR2 YFSETQ. The CDR3 loop is CASSLGAGLGNLAENIQYF. The DNA of the CDR3 is TGCGCCAGCAGCTTAGGAGCGGGACTGGGGAATTTAGCCGAAAACATTCAGTACTTC.

There are many counts of this clonotype. The chain is built from TRBV7-2 and TRBJ2-2, with 7 bases aligning to TRBD2. The CDR3 is 16 amino acids. Germline values: CDR1 SGHTA, CDR2 FQGNSA. J gave up 2 bases and V 3 bases, and 6 bases lay outside the gene matches. The chain's CDR3 is CASSFRSSGNTGELFF. The CDR3 region has the DNA TGTGCCAGCAGCTTTCGATCTAGCGGTAACACCGGGGAGCTGTTTTTT.

This clonotype was picked up a small number of times. The J gene is TRBJ1-1, the V gene TRBV20-1; tentative D call: TRBD1 (5 bases). The germline CDR1 and CDR2 sequences are DFQATT and SNEGSKA (reference sequence). Between the trimmed V and J ends, which lost 3 bases and 6 bases, there was a span of 17 bases. CDR3 length: 14 residues. The CDR3 coding sequence is TGCAGTGCTAGTTCGATGAGGGGCCACCCTGAAGCTTTCTTT. It encodes CSASSMRGHPEAFF.